This T cell receptor (beta chain) was profiled in a study of control samples from healthy donors and cancer patients. Some clones are missing from TCRdb's copy, which holds only in-frame ones; the method was immunoSEQ multiplex PCR. Here the sample spans tens of thousands of clones, roughly 95% being singletons. The TCR sequence derives from a woman aged 18-29 years in good health. The sequencing input was blood.

CDR3 region: CASSGGQGDTEAFF. The CDR3 nucleotides are TGTGCCAGTAGTGGGGGACAGGGGGATACTGAAGCTTTCTTT. This chain joins TRBV19 and TRBJ1-1, with TRBD1 matching over 11 bases. Germline V gene data show CDR1 as LNHDA and CDR2 as SQIVND (reference sequence). The CDR3 covers 14 residues. Trimming removed 5 bases from V and 5 bases from J; junction bases left unmatched: 4. The whole variable domain, filled in from reference TRBV19 and TRBJ1-1, reads DGGITQSPKYLFRKEGQNVTLSCEQNLNHDAMYWYRQDPGQGLRLIYYSQIVNDFQKGDIAEGYSVSREKKESFPLTVTSAQKNPTAFYLCASSGGQGDTEAFFGQGTRLTVV.